The table lists the clone carrying this T cell receptor (beta chain) with a few counts. Specimens carried about 0.85-10 million cryopreserved PBMC before DNA extraction. Trimming cost V 3 bases and J 0 bases, with 11 bases left between them. The CDR3 length is 16 residues. Per the germline V gene, CDR1 is SNHLY and CDR2 is FYNNEI. This record belongs to a study of long-term antiretroviral therapy in people with HIV. Researchers report immunoSEQ v3.0 was run at survey level. Produced via immunoSEQ multiplex PCR; TCRdb's table is partial and in-frame only. The sample lists 23,000 or so clones, 65% to 85% seen once, with about 16% in the top ten.

The V call is TRBV2, the J call TRBJ2-2; D is perhaps TRBD1 (5 bases). This TCR was recovered from a man aged 25-40 years with HIV. This specimen was unsorted PBMCs, taken around 4.3 years after starting antiretroviral therapy. Written as DNA, the CDR3 is TGTGCCAGCAGTGATTGGGGCAGAGCGAACACCGGGGAGCTGTTTTTT. This codes for CASSDWGRANTGELFF.